This T cell receptor (beta chain) is drawn from a study of naive and memory T cell subsets. Study findings and constraints: Over 95% of naive TCR sequences appeared only once, unlike memory subsets.

The beta constant-region primer was an equimolar mix of two oligonucleotides covering TRBC1 and TRBC2. Nested alpha and beta constant-region primers with the SP2 primer drove four PCR rounds on ligated cDNA. TCRdb passed the UMI-ligation and nested PCR reads through MiXCR, listing each CDR3 protein once. The table includes about 120,000 distinct CDR3 sequences, 30% to 45% detected once. CMV status came from CD4+ IFNgamma after overnight CMV lysate stimulation. CDR3 size: 13 residues. The germline V gene has CDR1 MNHEY and CDR2 SMNVEV (reference sequence). Trimming took 4 bases from V and 8 from J, leaving 9 bases between them. About this clonotype itself: The antigen is unknown.

The rearrangement links TRBV27 to TRBJ1-6; no clear D. This sequence was found in a human donor in good health. Source material: central memory CD4+ T cells from blood. The CDR3 loop is CASSSASYSPLHF. Written as DNA, the CDR3 is TGTGCCAGCAGTTCCGCCAGTTATTCACCCCTCCACTTT.